This TCR beta chain stems from a study of T cell repertoires in cytomegalovirus infection. Notes on the study in general: HLA-C-restricted CMV clonotypes gave the most frequent clonotype in two of eight donors. Identification of carriers of CMV plus the relevant HLA was achieved through cumulative public TCR beta family frequency.

Each CDR3 protein gets one entry after TCRdb re-called the reads with MiXCR. Among hundreds of thousands of distinct CDR3 sequences listed, around 30% were seen once. This clonotype has a handful of counts. The antigen remains unidentified. The V gene's germline CDR1 is SNHLY and CDR2 FYNNEI. V lost 8 bases and J lost 3, with 14 bases in between. This CDR3 has 14 amino acids. V usage is TRBV2 and J usage is TRBJ1-5, with D unresolved. The sample was cultured PBMCs, taken from culture after CMV antigen stimulation. This clonotype was obtained from a human donor in good health (CMV status not recorded). Some clones in this sample may be carry-over from other donors' samples. The CDR3 reads CASFGGHFNQPQHF. DNA of the CDR3: TGTGCCAGCTTCGGTGGGCACTTCAATCAGCCCCAGCATTTT.